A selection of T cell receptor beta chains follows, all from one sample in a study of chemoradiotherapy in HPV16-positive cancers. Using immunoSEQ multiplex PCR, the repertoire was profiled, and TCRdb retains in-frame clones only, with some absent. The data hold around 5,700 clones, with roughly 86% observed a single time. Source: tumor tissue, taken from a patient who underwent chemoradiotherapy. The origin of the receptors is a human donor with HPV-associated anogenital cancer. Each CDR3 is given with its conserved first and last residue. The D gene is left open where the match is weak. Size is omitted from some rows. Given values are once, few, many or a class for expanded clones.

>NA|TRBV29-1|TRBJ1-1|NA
CSVEVSIGTEAFF
TGCAGCGTTGAGGTCTCGATAGGCACTGAAGCTTTCTTT
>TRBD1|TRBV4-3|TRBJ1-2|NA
CASSQDAVQGAYGYTF
TGCGCCAGCAGCCAAGATGCAGTGCAGGGGGCATATGGCTACACCTTC
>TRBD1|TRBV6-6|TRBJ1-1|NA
CASEGQMNTEAFF
TGTGCCAGTGAGGGACAGATGAACACTGAAGCTTTCTTT
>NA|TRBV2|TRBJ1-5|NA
CASSVLGGNQPQHF
TGTGCCAGCAGTGTGTTGGGGGGCAATCAGCCCCAGCATTTT
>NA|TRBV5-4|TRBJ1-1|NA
CASSANRDLPTEAFF
TGTGCCAGCAGCGCCAACAGGGATCTACCCACTGAAGCTTTCTTT
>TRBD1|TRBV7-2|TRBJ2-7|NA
CASSRGGQGQGEQYF
TGTGCCAGCAGCAGAGGGGGACAGGGCCAGGGGGAGCAGTACTTC
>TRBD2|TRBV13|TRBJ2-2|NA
CASSSLTGGNTGELFF
TGTGCCAGCAGCTCCCTAACGGGAGGAAACACCGGGGAGCTGTTTTTT
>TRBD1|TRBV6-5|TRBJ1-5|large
CASRGTDRHQPQHF
TGTGCCAGCAGAGGGACAGACCGGCATCAGCCCCAGCATTTT
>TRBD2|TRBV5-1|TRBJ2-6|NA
CASSLVGGRAGANVLTF
TGCGCCAGCAGCTTGGTCGGAGGGAGGGCCGGGGCCAACGTCCTGACTTTC
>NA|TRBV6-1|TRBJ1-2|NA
CASRDWEDGYTF
TGTGCCAGCAGAGATTGGGAGGATGGCTACACCTTC
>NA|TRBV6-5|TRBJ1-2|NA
CASSYSGVGHLYGYTF
TGTGCCAGCAGTTACTCTGGGGTCGGACACCTCTATGGCTACACCTTC
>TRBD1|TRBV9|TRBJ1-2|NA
CASSVEVRGVLGYTF
TGTGCCAGCAGCGTAGAGGTCAGGGGGGTTTTAGGCTACACCTTC
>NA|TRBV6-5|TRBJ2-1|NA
CASSPLASGENEQFF
TGTGCCAGCAGTCCCCTCGCGAGTGGGGAGAATGAGCAGTTCTTC
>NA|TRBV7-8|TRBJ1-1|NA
CASTNRGFGATNTEAFF
TGTGCCAGCACCAATAGGGGATTCGGGGCTACGAACACTGAAGCTTTCTTT
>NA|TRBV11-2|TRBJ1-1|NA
CASSFVVQPEAFF
TGTGCCAGCAGCTTTGTAGTACAACCTGAAGCTTTCTTT
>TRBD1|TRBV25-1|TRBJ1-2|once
CATPGQGTNGYTF
TGTGCCACCCCGGGACAGGGTACGAATGGCTACACCTTC
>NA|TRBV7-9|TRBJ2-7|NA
CASSSLWEQYF
TGTGCCAGCAGCTCCCTTTGGGAGCAGTACTTC
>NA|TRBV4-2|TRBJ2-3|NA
CASSSRGGPTDTQYF
TGTGCCAGCAGCTCCAGGGGGGGACCCACAGATACGCAGTATTTT
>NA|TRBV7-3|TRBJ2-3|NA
CASSLQSSTDTQYF
TGTGCCAGCAGCTTACAATCCAGCACAGATACGCAGTATTTT
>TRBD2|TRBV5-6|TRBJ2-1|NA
CASSVGGGSGRDEQFF
TGTGCCAGCAGCGTTGGCGGCGGTAGCGGGAGAGATGAGCAGTTCTTC
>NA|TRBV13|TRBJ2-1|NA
CASSFTDEQFF
TGTGCCAGCAGCTTCACTGATGAGCAGTTCTTC
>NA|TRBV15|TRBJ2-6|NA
CATSRDHGAGPTGANVLTF
TGTGCCACCAGCAGAGATCACGGGGCAGGGCCCACTGGGGCCAACGTCCTGACTTTC
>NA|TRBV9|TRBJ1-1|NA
CASSVAPGFVSEAFF
TGTGCCAGCAGCGTAGCTCCAGGGTTCGTCTCTGAAGCTTTCTTT
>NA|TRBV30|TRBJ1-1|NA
CAWRDGEGTEAFF
TGTGCCTGGAGAGACGGGGAGGGCACTGAAGCTTTCTTT
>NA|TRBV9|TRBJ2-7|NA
CASSVGADSYEQYF
TGTGCCAGCAGCGTAGGGGCGGACTCCTACGAGCAGTACTTC
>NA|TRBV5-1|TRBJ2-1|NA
CASSLGQEYNEQFF
TGCGCCAGCAGCTTGGGCCAGGAATACAATGAGCAGTTCTTC
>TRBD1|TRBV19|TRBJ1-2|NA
CASKERGQNYGYTF
TGTGCCAGTAAAGAACGGGGACAGAACTATGGCTACACCTTC
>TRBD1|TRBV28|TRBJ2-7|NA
CASSLGPDRGYEQYF
TGTGCCAGCAGCTTAGGACCCGACAGGGGCTACGAGCAGTACTTC
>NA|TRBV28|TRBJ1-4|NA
CASSKKRVGGPNEKLFF
TGTGCCAGCAGTAAGAAAAGAGTCGGGGGGCCTAATGAAAAACTGTTTTTT
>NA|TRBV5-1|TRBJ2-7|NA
CASSLGVAVSYEQYF
TGCGCCAGCAGCTTGGGAGTAGCGGTCTCCTACGAGCAGTACTTC
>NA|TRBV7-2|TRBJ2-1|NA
CASSLRAAYNEQFF
TGTGCCAGCAGCCTCCGAGCGGCCTACAATGAGCAGTTCTTC
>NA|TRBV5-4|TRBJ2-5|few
CASSTGGGGQGVETQYF
TGTGCCAGCAGCACCGGCGGCGGGGGCCAGGGAGTAGAGACCCAGTACTTC
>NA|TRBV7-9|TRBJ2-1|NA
CASSPGLASGNEQFF
TGTGCCAGCAGCCCGGGACTCGCCTCGGGTAATGAGCAGTTCTTC
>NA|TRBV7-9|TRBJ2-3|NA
CASSQQGTSTDTQYF
TGTGCCAGCAGTCAACAGGGTACTAGCACAGATACGCAGTATTTT
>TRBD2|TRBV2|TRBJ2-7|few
CASRVGLATSYEQYF
TGTGCCAGCAGGGTGGGACTAGCGACTTCCTACGAGCAGTACTTC
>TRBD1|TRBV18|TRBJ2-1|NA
CASSPAIGTGGDEQFF
TGTGCCAGCTCACCGGCAATCGGGACAGGGGGCGATGAGCAGTTCTTC
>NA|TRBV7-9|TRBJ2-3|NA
CASSLDPAYTQYF
TGTGCCAGCAGCTTAGACCCGGCCTATACGCAGTATTTT
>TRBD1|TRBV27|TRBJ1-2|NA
CASSQGQGGGGYTF
TGTGCCAGCAGTCAGGGACAGGGAGGAGGAGGCTACACCTTC
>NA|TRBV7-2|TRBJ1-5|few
CASSDQGFNQPQHF
TGTGCCAGCAGCGATCAGGGATTCAATCAGCCCCAGCATTTT
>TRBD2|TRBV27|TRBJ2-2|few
CASSSGLAGYTGELFF
TGTGCCAGCAGTTCGGGACTAGCGGGATATACCGGGGAGCTGTTTTTT
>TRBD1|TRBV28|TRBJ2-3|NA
CASSEETGGYGDTQYF
TGTGCCAGCAGTGAAGAGACAGGGGGCTATGGAGATACGCAGTATTTT
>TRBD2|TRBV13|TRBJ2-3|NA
CASSFGTSGKADTQYF
TGTGCCAGCAGCTTCGGGACTAGCGGGAAAGCGGATACGCAGTATTTT
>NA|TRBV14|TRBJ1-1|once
CASSPKPSSGELEAFF
TGTGCCAGCAGCCCGAAACCCTCCTCGGGCGAGCTTGAAGCTTTCTTT
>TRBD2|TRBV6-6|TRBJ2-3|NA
CASTGLAGNTDTQYF
TGTGCCAGCACCGGACTAGCGGGGAACACAGATACGCAGTATTTT
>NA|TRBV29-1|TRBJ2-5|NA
CSARQGGETQYF
TGCAGCGCCAGGCAGGGCGGAGAGACCCAGTACTTC
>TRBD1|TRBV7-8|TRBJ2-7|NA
CASSKRQGEGEQYF
TGTGCCAGCAGCAAAAGACAGGGGGAAGGGGAGCAGTACTTC
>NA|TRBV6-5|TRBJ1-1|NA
CASSYSDTNTEAFF
TGTGCCAGCAGTTACTCGGACACGAACACTGAAGCTTTCTTT
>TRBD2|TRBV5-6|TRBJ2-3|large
CASSFLAGSDTQYF
TGTGCCAGCAGCTTTCTAGCGGGGTCAGATACGCAGTATTTT
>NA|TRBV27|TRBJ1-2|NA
CASSGPPSVPGYGYTF
TGTGCCAGCAGCGGACCCCCTTCGGTCCCGGGGTATGGCTACACCTTC
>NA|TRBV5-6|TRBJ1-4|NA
CASRKQGTGGEKLFF
TGTGCCAGCAGAAAGCAAGGCACAGGTGGTGAAAAACTGTTTTTT
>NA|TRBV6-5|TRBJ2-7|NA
CASSYGEGAREQYF
TGTGCCAGCAGTTACGGGGAGGGGGCGAGGGAGCAGTACTTC
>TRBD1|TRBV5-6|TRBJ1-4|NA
CASSLGQGQGREKLFF
TGTGCCAGCAGCTTGGGACAGGGGCAAGGGCGTGAAAAACTGTTTTTT
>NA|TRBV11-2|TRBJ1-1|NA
CASSLPGRIEAFF
TGTGCCAGCAGCTTGCCCGGACGGATTGAAGCTTTCTTT
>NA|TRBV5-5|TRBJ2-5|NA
CASSLSLLQETQYF
TGTGCCAGCAGCCTCAGTTTGCTCCAAGAGACCCAGTACTTC
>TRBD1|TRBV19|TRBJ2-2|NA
CASSGSGGLTGELFF
TGTGCCAGTAGTGGGTCAGGGGGCTTGACCGGGGAGCTGTTTTTT
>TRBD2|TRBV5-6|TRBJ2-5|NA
CASSLGGSGGQETQYF
TGTGCCAGCAGCTTGGGAGGTAGCGGGGGGCAGGAGACCCAGTACTTC
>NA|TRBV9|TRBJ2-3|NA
CASSQDTDTQYF
TGTGCCAGCAGCCAGGACACAGATACGCAGTATTTT
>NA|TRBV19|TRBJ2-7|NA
CASSISNRDSYEQYF
TGTGCCAGTAGTATATCGAACAGGGATTCCTACGAGCAGTACTTC